This TCR beta chain is drawn from a study of shared clonotypes between healthy human individuals. Findings and limits, study-wide: Depth was large, yet rarefaction showed that sorted-subset sequencing was incomplete.

The protocol was immunoSEQ multiplex PCR, while the TCRdb copy is restricted to in-frame clones and leaves out a portion. The table has 2 million to 2.5 million clones, more than 85% seen once. With V trimmed by 3 bases and J by 5 bases, 9 bases remained unmatched. The CDR3 is 16 residues long. Looked up from germline, CDR1 is SGHDN and CDR2 is FVKESK. This clone was seen only a few times. Its antigen is currently unknown. This rearrangement joins TRBV14 to TRBJ1-1; 10 bases map to TRBD1. The sequencing sample was made of naive CD4+ T cells from PBMCs. Stated subset: CD45RA+ positively selected. This TCR derives from a man between 18 and 35 years old in good health. Some clones in this sample may be carry-over from other donors' samples. This CDR3 is CASSQTGGSLWTEAFF. CDR3 nucleotide sequence: TGTGCCAGCAGCCAGACAGGGGGCTCTTTATGGACTGAAGCTTTCTTT.